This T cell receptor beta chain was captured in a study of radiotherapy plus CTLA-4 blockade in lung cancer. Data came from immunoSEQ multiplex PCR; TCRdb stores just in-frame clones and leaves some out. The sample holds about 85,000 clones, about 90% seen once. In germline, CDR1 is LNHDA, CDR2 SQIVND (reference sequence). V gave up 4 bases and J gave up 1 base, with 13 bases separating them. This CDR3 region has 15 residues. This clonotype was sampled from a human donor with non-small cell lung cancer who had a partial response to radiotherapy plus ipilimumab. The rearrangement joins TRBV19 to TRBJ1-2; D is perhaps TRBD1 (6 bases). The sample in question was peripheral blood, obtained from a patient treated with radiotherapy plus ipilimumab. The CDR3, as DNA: TGTGCCAGTAGTACTACAGGGACCGGTAACTATGGCTACACCTTC. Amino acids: CASSTTGTGNYGYTF.